The 31 T cell receptor beta chains listed next were all sequenced from one sample in a study of vaccination and CD4 T cells after COVID-19. The Oncomine TCR Beta short-read assay sequenced DNA from cultured CD4+ T cells. TCRdb reanalysed the PCR reads using MiXCR and keeps one entry per CDR3 protein. The data contain approximately 9,800 distinct CDR3 sequences, approximately 34% of them singletons. What these receptors recognize is not known. Treatment defined: approximately nine-day PBMC culture with coronavirus spike peptide pools or control peptides (ViraFEST assay). Samples of CD4+ T cells were obtained from the unexposed donor before the COVID-19 pandemic (2011-2018). The sample was CD4+ T cells from blood, cultured in vitro. These receptor sequences come from a human donor in good health.

The rearrangement links TRBV2 to TRBJ2-3, with D maybe TRBD1 (7 bases). CDR1 is SNHLY, CDR2 FYNNEI, per germline. The CDR3 is 13 residues long. V lost 7 bases to trimming and J lost 5 bases, with 13 bases between them. CDR3 nucleotides: TGTGCCAGCATATCAGGGGGGATAGATACGCAGTATTTT. Amino acids: CASISGGIDTQYF.

The rearrangement uses TRBV20-1 and TRBJ1-2; weak D call: TRBD1 (6 bases). The ends were cut back, 3 bases at V and 0 bases at J, with 14 bases in the middle. This CDR3 region has 15 residues. CDR1 is DFQATT, CDR2 SNEGSKA, per germline (reference sequence). The CDR3 loop is CSASSPDSPNYGYTF. The DNA of the CDR3 is TGCAGTGCTAGCTCCCCGGACAGCCCTAACTATGGCTACACCTTC.

This clonotype was detected only once. The chain employs TRBV20-1 and TRBJ2-7; D tentatively reads TRBD1 or TRBD2 (5 bases each). V lost 4 bases, J lost 0 bases, and 7 bases lay in between. The CDR3 totals 12 residues. In germline, CDR1 is DFQATT, CDR2 SNEGSKA (reference sequence). CDR3 region: CSATGTSYEQYF. In DNA, the CDR3 is TGCAGTGCTACAGGGACCTCCTACGAGCAGTACTTC.

About this clonotype itself: This likely reflects a read error, since a far larger clone is one base away. The V and J genes are TRBV12-3 or TRBV12-4 and TRBJ1-2; TRBD1 is a possible D gene (5 bases). Between the trimmed V and J ends, which lost 6 bases and 7 bases, there was a span of 21 bases. This CDR3 is 15 amino acids long. The CDR3 sequence is CASSVGFQGESGYTF. The CDR3, as DNA: TGTGCCAGCAGCGTAGGTTTCCAGGGAGAGAGTGGCTACACCTTC.

This clonotype was observed a few times. This chain links TRBV19 with TRBJ1-5; D call uncertain. The CDR3 is made up of 12 amino acids. Germline CDR1 LNHDA, CDR2 SQIVND (reference sequence). V was pared by 8 bases and J by 5 bases, with 10 bases between. CDR3 nucleotides: TGTGCCAGTCGGACCGGATATCAGCCCCAGCATTTT. Encoded protein: CASRTGYQPQHF.

The table lists this clonotype with a few counts. The chain links TRBV19 to TRBJ1-6; the D is unclear. The CDR3 extends over 14 amino acids. The V end was cut by 1 base, the J end by 10 bases, with 11 bases between. Germline V CDR1 and CDR2: LNHDA, SQIVND (reference sequence). The CDR3 sequence: CASSIGRSWSPLHF. The CDR3 DNA reads TGTGCCAGTAGTATAGGAAGATCTTGGTCACCCCTCCACTTT. The whole variable domain, remainder taken from reference TRBV19 and TRBJ1-6, is DGGITQSPKYLFRKEGQNVTLSCEQNLNHDAMYWYRQDPGQGLRLIYYSQIVNDFQKGDIAEGYSVSREKKESFPLTVTSAQKNPTAFYLCASSIGRSWSPLHFGNGTRLTVT.

The table lists this clonotype with a few counts. This chain links TRBV11-2 with TRBJ1-1; D possibly corresponds to TRBD1 (6 bases). This CDR3 has 15 residues. The V gene lost 4 bases and the J gene lost 4 bases, with 16 bases spanning the gap. Germline V lookup: CDR1 SGHAT, CDR2 FQNNGV. The CDR3 sequence: CASSSQTGSVTEAFF. The CDR3 DNA sequence: TGTGCCAGCAGCTCACAGACAGGCAGTGTCACTGAAGCTTTCTTT.

This clonotype was counted only a few times. V is TRBV7-2 and J is TRBJ1-2; D call uncertain. The germline V gene has CDR1 SGHTA and CDR2 FQGNSA. This CDR3 comprises 15 residues. Between the trimmed V and J ends, which lost 1 base and 5 bases, there was a span of 14 bases. CDR3 loop: CASSLEPGWNYGYTF. The CDR3 region has the DNA TGTGCCAGCAGCTTAGAGCCGGGTTGGAATTATGGCTACACCTTC.

Only one count was recorded for this clonotype. The chain has TRBV30 and TRBJ1-1; TRBD1 is a possible D gene (5 bases). Trimming removed 8 bases at V and 2 bases at J, with 12 bases between. From germline, CDR1 is GTSNPN and CDR2 SVGIG (reference sequence). The CDR3 contains 12 residues. The CDR3 nucleotides are TGTGCCCCGCGGGGCCGAAACACTGAAGCTTTCTTT. This translates into CAPRGRNTEAFF.

This chain links TRBV5-1 with TRBJ1-1, with TRBD1 matching over 7 bases. The CDR3 length is 17 residues. The junction had 9 bases not matched to a gene; V was cut back by 0 bases and J by 1 base. Germline CDR1 SGHRS, CDR2 YFSETQ. This CDR3 reads CASSLEGRGRQNTEAFF. CDR3 sequence (DNA): TGCGCCAGCAGCTTGGAGGGCAGGGGGAGACAGAACACTGAAGCTTTCTTT. Based on the CDR3 plus reference TRBV5-1 and TRBJ1-1, the full variable domain is KAGVTQTPRYLIKTRGQQVTLSCSPISGHRSVSWYQQTPGQGLQFLFEYFSETQRNKGNFPGRFSGRQFSNSRSEMNVSTLELGDSALYLCASSLEGRGRQNTEAFFGQGTRLTVV.

V gene TRBV7-2 combines with J gene TRBJ2-1, with 10 bases fitting TRBD2. The trim removed 7 bases at V and 3 bases at J, leaving 6 bases unmatched. The CDR3 is made up of 15 amino acids. Germline V gives CDR1 SGHTA, CDR2 FQGNSA. The CDR3 reads CASTLAGVRYNEQFF. Written as DNA, the CDR3 is TGTGCCAGCACCCTAGCGGGGGTCCGCTACAATGAGCAGTTCTTC.

This chain connects TRBV12-3 or TRBV12-4 to TRBJ2-1; tentatively, D is TRBD2 (6 bases). This CDR3 is 14 amino acids long. The V and J ends lost 5 bases and 0 bases respectively, with 8 bases between them. As DNA, the CDR3 is TGTGCCAGCAGTCAAGCGGGCTCCTACAATGAGCAGTTCTTC. Its protein product is CASSQAGSYNEQFF.

This clonotype was counted a few times. The chain combines TRBV6-1 with TRBJ1-2, with D perhaps matching TRBD1 (5 bases). The CDR3 has 14 residues. CDR1 and CDR2 from the germline V gene are MNHNS and SASEGT. The V gene lost 6 bases and the J gene lost 5 bases, with 16 bases spanning the gap. The CDR3 DNA is TGTGCCAGCAGCACCGGGACGGAGACTTATGGCTACACCTTC. Its protein is CASSTGTETYGYTF.

CDR3 residues: CASSEGGWDNQYF. CDR3 bases: TGTGCCAGCAGCGAAGGGGGGTGGGACAATCAGTATTTT. The chain recombines TRBV7-3 with TRBJ2-3; D tentatively fits TRBD1 or TRBD2 (6 bases each). The germline CDR1 and CDR2 sequences are SGHTA and FQGTGA. The CDR3 runs 13 residues. V was pared by 5 bases and J by 12 bases, with 18 bases between.

The V and J genes are TRBV6-1 and TRBJ2-2; 7 bases match TRBD1. There are 14 residues in the CDR3. Germline CDR1 is MNHNS and CDR2 is SASEGT. J was trimmed by 1 base and V by 7 bases; bases with no gene match: 3. Here the CDR3 reads CASTQGQNTGELFF. The CDR3 DNA reads TGTGCCAGCACACAGGGGCAGAACACCGGGGAGCTGTTTTTT.

V gene TRBV5-1 combines with J gene TRBJ1-1; D is ambiguous. Germline CDR1 reads SGHRS; CDR2 reads YFSETQ. Deletions cut 5 bases from V and 8 bases from J, with 16 bases between. The CDR3 spans 13 residues. CDR3 region: CASRPDAVYEAFF. CDR3 bases: TGCGCCAGCAGGCCGGACGCGGTTTACGAAGCTTTCTTT.

V gene TRBV11-2 combines with J gene TRBJ1-3; D is unresolved. CDR1 is SGHAT, CDR2 FQNNGV, per germline. Trimming cost V 1 base and J 8 bases, with 12 bases left between them. This CDR3 region has 14 residues. The CDR3 loop reads CASSLGYLADTIYF. The CDR3 nucleotides read TGTGCCAGCAGCTTAGGTTACCTGGCGGACACCATATATTTT.

DNA for the CDR3: TGCAGTGCTAGAGATCAAGAGGGGGTAGGCGCTGAAGCTTTCTTT. Protein sequence: CSARDQEGVGAEAFF. V and J are TRBV20-1 and TRBJ1-1, with D perhaps matching TRBD1 (6 bases). Germline V gene sequence: CDR1 DFQATT, CDR2 SNEGSKA (reference sequence). CDR3 size: 15 residues. The germline V and J ends were trimmed by 0 bases and 6 bases, with 17 bases remaining between them.

The chain has TRBV20-1 and TRBJ1-1; D not certain. The ends were cut back, 4 bases at V and 1 base at J, with 7 bases in the middle. CDR3 length: 12 residues. Germline loops: CDR1 DFQATT, CDR2 SNEGSKA (reference sequence). This CDR3 is CSAKQTNTEAFF. The CDR3 nucleotides are TGCAGTGCTAAACAGACGAACACTGAAGCTTTCTTT.

The chain recombines TRBV7-2 with TRBJ1-2; perhaps TRBD1 as D (6 bases). This CDR3 spans 15 amino acids. Germline CDR1 reads SGHTA; CDR2 reads FQGNSA. V was shortened by 5 bases and J by 6 bases, with 19 bases between the two germline ends. The CDR3 protein is CASSITGTNFHGYTF. Written as DNA, the CDR3 is TGTGCCAGCAGCATAACAGGGACAAACTTTCATGGCTACACCTTC.

This clonotype has more than one count but fewer than ten. V is TRBV6-8 and J is TRBJ1-6; TRBD1 matches at 11 bases. Germline V CDR1 and CDR2: MNHGY, SAAAGT. With V trimmed by 0 bases and J by 12 bases, 7 bases remained unmatched. The CDR3 contains 16 residues. The CDR3 loop is CASSYSPRTGGLPLHF. The CDR3 DNA reads TGTGCCAGCAGTTACTCGCCCCGGACAGGGGGCTTACCCCTCCACTTT.

Comment on this clonotype: Its ends do not fully match the called genes, so a read error is possible. The rearrangement uses TRBV27 and TRBJ1-6, with D uncertain. CDR1 is MNHEY and CDR2 is SMNVEV in the germline V gene (reference sequence). The CDR3 consists of 11 residues. The CDR3 sequence is CASSYALDSEF. The CDR3 region has the DNA TGTGCCAGCAGTTATGCGTTAGACTCAGAGTTT.

This clonotype was recorded a few times. CDR3 in amino acids: CASSPRTVPETQYF. CDR3 coding DNA: TGTGCCAGCAGCCCTCGGACAGTTCCAGAGACCCAGTACTTC. The V call is TRBV5-8, the J call TRBJ2-5, with D tentatively TRBD1 (6 bases). The CDR3 sequence is 14 residues long. Trimming took 4 bases from V and 4 from J, leaving 14 bases between them. In germline, CDR1 is SGHTS, CDR2 YDEGEE.

The chain has TRBV6-5 and TRBJ1-2; 8 nucleotides line up with TRBD1. The CDR3 consists of 14 residues. CDR1 and CDR2 (germline): MNHEY, SVGAGI. The V and J ends lost 2 bases and 13 bases, in that order; junction bases with no gene match: 12. This CDR3 reads CASSYVLGQGAPTF. The DNA for the CDR3 is TGTGCCAGCAGTTACGTTTTGGGCCAGGGGGCTCCCACCTTC.

This clonotype is large in the sample. The chain is built from TRBV7-2 and TRBJ1-5, with D possibly TRBD1 on 6 matching bases. CDR1 and CDR2 (germline): SGHTA, FQGNSA. The CDR3 has 15 amino acids. V was trimmed by 8 bases and J by 5 bases, leaving 19 bases between them. In DNA form, the CDR3 reads TGTGCCAGCCCCGGAAGGGGGGAGTATGATCAGCCCCAGCATTTT. Encoded protein: CASPGRGEYDQPQHF. Filled out from reference TRBV7-2 and TRBJ1-5, the complete variable domain reads GAGVSQSPSNKVTEKGKDVELRCDPISGHTALYWYRQSLGQGLEFLIYFQGNSAPDKSGLPSDRFSAERTGGSVSTLTIQRTQQEDSAVYLCASPGRGEYDQPQHFGDGTRLSIL.

This clonotype occurred a few times. The J gene is TRBJ2-5, the V gene TRBV6-1; 13 nucleotides line up with TRBD2. CDR1 and CDR2 from the germline V gene are MNHNS and SASEGT. The CDR3 has 16 residues. Trimming took 4 bases from V and 6 from J; bases not matched to a gene: 8. CDR3 in DNA: TGTGCCAGCAGTGGAACCGGGACTAGCGGGGCGAAGACCCAGTACTTC. Protein sequence: CASSGTGTSGAKTQYF.

The V call is TRBV6-5, the J call TRBJ1-1, with D tentatively TRBD1 (5 bases). V lost 2 bases to trimming and J lost 2 bases, with 6 bases between them. Germline V lookup: CDR1 MNHEY, CDR2 SVGAGI. The CDR3 extends over 13 amino acids. The CDR3 DNA is TGTGCCAGCAGTTACGACAGCAACACTGAAGCTTTCTTT. It yields the protein CASSYDSNTEAFF.

The gene calls are TRBV6-1 and TRBJ2-1; no firm D call. The germline V gene encodes CDR1 MNHNS and CDR2 SASEGT. Trimming left V 4 bases short and J 1 base short, with 8 bases between. The CDR3 covers 14 residues. CDR3 sequence (DNA): TGTGCCAGCAGTGCCGGTAGGTCCTACAATGAGCAGTTCTTC. This gives the protein CASSAGRSYNEQFF.

This chain joins TRBV6-1 and TRBJ1-6; D gene ambiguous. This CDR3 is 14 amino acids long. Trimming left V 1 base short and J 9 bases short, with 10 bases between. Germline lookup yields CDR1 MNHNS and CDR2 SASEGT. The CDR3 DNA is TGTGCCAGCAGTGAAGTTAAGGGTATTTCACCCCTCCACTTT. Residues: CASSEVKGISPLHF.

The chain uses TRBV7-2 and TRBJ1-1, with D uncertain. V was shortened by 1 base and J by 3 bases, with 9 bases between the two germline ends. CDR1 and CDR2 (germline): SGHTA, FQGNSA. This CDR3 region has 14 residues. The CDR3 nucleotides read TGTGCCAGCAGCTTAGGGGGTGGGGACACTGAAGCTTTCTTT. Translation gives CASSLGGGDTEAFF.

This clonotype has a handful of counts. The gene calls are TRBV5-6 and TRBJ1-2; 9 bases map to TRBD1. The V and J ends lost 4 bases and 8 bases, in that order; junction bases with no gene match: 6. CDR1 SGHDT and CDR2 YYEEEE come from the germline V gene. CDR3 size: 13 residues. The DNA for the CDR3 is TGTGCCAGCAGCACGGGACAGGGTCGAGGCTACACCTTC. Residues: CASSTGQGRGYTF. The full variable domain, with the rest looked up from reference TRBV5-6 and TRBJ1-2, is DAGVTQSPTHLIKTRGQQVTLRCSPKSGHDTVSWYQQALGQGPQFIFQYYEEEERQRGNFPDRFSGHQFPNYSSELNVNALLLGDSALYLCASSTGQGRGYTFGSGTRLTVV.